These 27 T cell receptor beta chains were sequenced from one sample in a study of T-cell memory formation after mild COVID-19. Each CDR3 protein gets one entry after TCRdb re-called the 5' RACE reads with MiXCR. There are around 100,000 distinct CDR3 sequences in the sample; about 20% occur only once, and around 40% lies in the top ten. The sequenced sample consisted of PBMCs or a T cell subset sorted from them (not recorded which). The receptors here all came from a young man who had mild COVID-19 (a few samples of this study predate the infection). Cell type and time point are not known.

The CDR3 bases are TGCAGTGCTAGGGGACAGGGGACGATGGAAAAACTGTTTTTT. It encodes CSARGQGTMEKLFF. The V and J genes are TRBV20-1 and TRBJ1-4; 10 bases match TRBD1. Looked up from germline, CDR1 is DFQATT and CDR2 is SNEGSKA (reference sequence). CDR3 length: 14 amino acids. The ends lost 3 bases at V and 8 bases at J; junction bases unmatched: 6.

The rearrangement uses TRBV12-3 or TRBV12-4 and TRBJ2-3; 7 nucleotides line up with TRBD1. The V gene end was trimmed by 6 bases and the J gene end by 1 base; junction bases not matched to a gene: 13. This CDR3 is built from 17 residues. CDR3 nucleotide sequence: TGTGCCAGCAGACCAGCGTGGGCAGGGGGAGGCACAGATACGCAGTATTTT. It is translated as CASRPAWAGGGTDTQYF.

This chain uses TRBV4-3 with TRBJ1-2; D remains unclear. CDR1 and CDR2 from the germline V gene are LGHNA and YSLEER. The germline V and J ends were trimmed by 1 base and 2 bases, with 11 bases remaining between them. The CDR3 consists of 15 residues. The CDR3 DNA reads TGCGCCAGCAGCCAAGCGGGCAGCCTGAACTATGGCTACACCTTC. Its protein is CASSQAGSLNYGYTF.

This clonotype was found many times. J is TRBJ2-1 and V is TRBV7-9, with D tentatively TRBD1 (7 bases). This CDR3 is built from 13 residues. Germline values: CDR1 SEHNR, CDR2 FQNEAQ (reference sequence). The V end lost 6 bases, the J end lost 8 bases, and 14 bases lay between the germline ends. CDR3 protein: CASRLGGGDEQFF. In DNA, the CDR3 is TGTGCCAGCAGACTAGGGGGCGGGGATGAGCAGTTCTTC.

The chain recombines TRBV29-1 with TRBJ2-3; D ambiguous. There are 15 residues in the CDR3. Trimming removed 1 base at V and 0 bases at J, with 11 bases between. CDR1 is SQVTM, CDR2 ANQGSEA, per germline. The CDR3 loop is CSVEGTTKSTDTQYF. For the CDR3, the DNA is TGCAGCGTTGAAGGTACTACGAAGAGCACAGATACGCAGTATTTT.

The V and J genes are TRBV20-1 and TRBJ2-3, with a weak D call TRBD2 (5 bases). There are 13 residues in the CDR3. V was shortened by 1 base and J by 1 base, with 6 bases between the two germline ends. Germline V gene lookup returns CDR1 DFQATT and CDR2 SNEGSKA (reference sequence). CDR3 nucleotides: TGCAGTGCTAGAGCGGAGGGCACAGATACGCAGTATTTT. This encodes CSARAEGTDTQYF.

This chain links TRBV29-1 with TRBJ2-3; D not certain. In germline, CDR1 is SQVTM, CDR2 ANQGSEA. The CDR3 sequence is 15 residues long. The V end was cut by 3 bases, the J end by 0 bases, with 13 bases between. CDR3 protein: CSVESTARSTDTQYF. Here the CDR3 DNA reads TGCAGCGTTGAGTCTACAGCTCGAAGCACAGATACGCAGTATTTT.

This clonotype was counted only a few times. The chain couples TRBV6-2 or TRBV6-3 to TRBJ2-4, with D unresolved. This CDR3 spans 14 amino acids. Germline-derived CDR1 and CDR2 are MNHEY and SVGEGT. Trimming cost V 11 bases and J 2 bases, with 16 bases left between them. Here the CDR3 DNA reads TGTGCCTCTCTGGGAACGGAAACCAAAAACATTCAGTACTTC. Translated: CASLGTETKNIQYF.

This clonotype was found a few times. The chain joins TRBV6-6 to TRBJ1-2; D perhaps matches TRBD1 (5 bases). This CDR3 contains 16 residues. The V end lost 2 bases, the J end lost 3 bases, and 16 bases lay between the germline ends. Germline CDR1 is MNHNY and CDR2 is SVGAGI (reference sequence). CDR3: CASSYPGTKSDYGYTF. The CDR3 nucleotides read TGTGCCAGCAGTTACCCTGGGACGAAGAGTGACTATGGCTACACCTTC.

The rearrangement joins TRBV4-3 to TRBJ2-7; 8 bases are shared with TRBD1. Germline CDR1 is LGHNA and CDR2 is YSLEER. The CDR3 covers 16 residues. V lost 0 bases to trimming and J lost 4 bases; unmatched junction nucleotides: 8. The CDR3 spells CASSQDWDRTEYEQYF. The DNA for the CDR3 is TGCGCCAGCAGCCAAGATTGGGACAGGACCGAGTACGAGCAGTACTTC.

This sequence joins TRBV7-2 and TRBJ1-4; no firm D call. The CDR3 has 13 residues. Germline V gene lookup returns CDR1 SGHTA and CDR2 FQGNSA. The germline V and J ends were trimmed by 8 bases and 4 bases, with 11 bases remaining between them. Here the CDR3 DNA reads TGTGCCAGCGGGGAGACCGATAATGAAAAACTGTTTTTT. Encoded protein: CASGETDNEKLFF.

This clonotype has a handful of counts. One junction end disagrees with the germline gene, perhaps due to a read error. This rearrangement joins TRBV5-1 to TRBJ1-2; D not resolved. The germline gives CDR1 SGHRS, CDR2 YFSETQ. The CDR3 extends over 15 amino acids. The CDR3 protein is CASSLLDARSDGCTF. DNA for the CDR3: TGCGCCAGCAGCTTGTTGGATGCCAGGTCCGATGGCTGCACCTTC.

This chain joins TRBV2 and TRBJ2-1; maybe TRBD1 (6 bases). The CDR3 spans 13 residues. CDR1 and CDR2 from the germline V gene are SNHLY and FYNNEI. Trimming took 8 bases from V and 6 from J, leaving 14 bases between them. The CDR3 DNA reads TGTGCCAGCCTCACAACAGGGAGCAATGAGCAGTTCTTC. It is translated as CASLTTGSNEQFF.

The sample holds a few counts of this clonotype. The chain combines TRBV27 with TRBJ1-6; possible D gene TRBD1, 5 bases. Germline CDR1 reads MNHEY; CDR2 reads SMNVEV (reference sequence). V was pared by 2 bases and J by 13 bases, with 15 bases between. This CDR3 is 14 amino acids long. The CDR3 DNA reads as TGTGCCAGCAGTTTAAGTTTGGGGGGGGGGCCCCTCCACTTT. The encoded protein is CASSLSLGGGPLHF.

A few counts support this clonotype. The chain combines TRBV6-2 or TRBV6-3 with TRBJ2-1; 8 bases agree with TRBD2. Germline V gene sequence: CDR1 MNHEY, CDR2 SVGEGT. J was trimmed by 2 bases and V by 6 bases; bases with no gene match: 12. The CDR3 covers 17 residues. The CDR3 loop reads CASRPLNPGGPYNEQFF. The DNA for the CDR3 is TGTGCCAGCAGACCCCTTAACCCGGGGGGGCCCTACAATGAGCAGTTCTTC.

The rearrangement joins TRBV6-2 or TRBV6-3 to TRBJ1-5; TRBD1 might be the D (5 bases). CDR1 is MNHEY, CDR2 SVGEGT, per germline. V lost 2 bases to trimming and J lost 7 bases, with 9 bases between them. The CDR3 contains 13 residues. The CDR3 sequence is CASSYPRGQPQHF. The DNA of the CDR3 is TGTGCCAGCAGTTACCCGCGGGGCCAGCCCCAGCATTTT.

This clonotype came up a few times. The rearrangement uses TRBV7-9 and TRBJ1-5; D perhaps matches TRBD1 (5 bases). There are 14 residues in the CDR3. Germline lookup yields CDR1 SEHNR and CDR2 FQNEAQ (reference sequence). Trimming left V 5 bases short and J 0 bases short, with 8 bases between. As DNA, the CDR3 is TGTGCCAGCAGCGCTGACAGTAGCAATCAGCCCCAGCATTTT. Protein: CASSADSSNQPQHF.

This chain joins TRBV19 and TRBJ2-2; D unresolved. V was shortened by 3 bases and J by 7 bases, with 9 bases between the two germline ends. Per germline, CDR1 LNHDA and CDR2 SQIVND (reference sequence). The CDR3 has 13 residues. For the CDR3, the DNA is TGTGCCAGTAGTATGACCGAGAACGGGGAGCTGTTTTTT. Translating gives CASSMTENGELFF.

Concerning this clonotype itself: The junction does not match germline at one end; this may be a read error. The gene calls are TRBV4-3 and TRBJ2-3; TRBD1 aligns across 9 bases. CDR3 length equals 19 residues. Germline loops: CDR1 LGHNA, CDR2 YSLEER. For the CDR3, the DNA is TGCGCCTGCAGCCGTGGGGGGACAGGGTTCCCCCTCGGCACAGATACGCAGTATTTT. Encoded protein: CACSRGGTGFPLGTDTQYF.

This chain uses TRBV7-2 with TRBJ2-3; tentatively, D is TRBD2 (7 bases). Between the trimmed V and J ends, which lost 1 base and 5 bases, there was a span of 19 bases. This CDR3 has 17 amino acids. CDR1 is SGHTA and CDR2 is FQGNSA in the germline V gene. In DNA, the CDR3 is TGTGCCAGCAGCTTAGACTGGGCGGGGGCTCCGGAAGATACGCAGTATTTT. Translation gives CASSLDWAGAPEDTQYF.

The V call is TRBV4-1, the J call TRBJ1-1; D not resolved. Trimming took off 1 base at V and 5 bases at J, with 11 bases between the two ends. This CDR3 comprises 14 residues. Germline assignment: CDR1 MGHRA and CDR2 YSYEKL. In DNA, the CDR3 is TGCGCCAGCAGCCAAGTCGCCCGGGAGACTGAAGCTTTCTTT. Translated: CASSQVARETEAFF.

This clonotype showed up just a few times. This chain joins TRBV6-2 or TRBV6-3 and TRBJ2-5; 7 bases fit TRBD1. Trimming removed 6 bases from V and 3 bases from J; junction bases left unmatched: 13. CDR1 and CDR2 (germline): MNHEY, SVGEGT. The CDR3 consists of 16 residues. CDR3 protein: CASRTLRGREKETQYF. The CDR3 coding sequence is TGTGCCAGCAGAACCTTGAGGGGGCGCGAAAAAGAGACCCAGTACTTC.

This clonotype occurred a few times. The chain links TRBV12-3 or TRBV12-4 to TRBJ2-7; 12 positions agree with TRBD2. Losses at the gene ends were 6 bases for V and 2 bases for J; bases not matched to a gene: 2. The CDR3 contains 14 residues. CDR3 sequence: CASRSSGGAYEQYF. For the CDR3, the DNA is TGTGCCAGCAGGTCTAGCGGGGGGGCCTACGAGCAGTACTTC.

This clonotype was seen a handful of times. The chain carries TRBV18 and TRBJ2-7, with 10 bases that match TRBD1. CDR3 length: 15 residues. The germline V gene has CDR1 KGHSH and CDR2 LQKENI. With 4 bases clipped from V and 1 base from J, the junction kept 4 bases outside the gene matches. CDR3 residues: CASSHGTGDSYEQYV. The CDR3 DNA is TGTGCCAGCTCACACGGGACAGGGGATTCCTACGAGCAGTACGTC.

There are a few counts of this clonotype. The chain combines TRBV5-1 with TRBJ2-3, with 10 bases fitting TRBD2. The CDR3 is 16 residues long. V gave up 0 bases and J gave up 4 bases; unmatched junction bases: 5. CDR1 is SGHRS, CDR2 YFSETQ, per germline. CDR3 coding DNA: TGCGCCAGCAGCTTGGAGGTAGCGGGGGGCTCAGATACGCAGTATTTT. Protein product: CASSLEVAGGSDTQYF.

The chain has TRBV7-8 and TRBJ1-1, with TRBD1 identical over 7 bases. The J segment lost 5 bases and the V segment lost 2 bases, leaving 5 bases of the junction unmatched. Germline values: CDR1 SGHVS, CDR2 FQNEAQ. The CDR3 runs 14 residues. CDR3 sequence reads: CASSLYRGGTEAFF. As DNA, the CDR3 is TGTGCCAGCAGCTTATACAGGGGTGGAACTGAAGCTTTCTTT.

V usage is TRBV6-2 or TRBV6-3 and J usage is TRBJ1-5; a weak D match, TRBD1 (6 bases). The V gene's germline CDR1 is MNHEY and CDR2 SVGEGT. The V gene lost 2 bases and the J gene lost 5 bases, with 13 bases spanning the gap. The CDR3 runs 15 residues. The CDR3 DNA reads TGTGCCAGCAGTTACCCGAACAGGGTTTATCAGCCCCAGCATTTT. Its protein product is CASSYPNRVYQPQHF.